Sequencing of this T cell receptor (beta chain) was carried out in a study of blood T cell repertoires in COVID-19 (TCRdb year 2020). A note on the overall study: Samples covering the acute and convalescent phases of COVID-19 were provided by collaborators in the United States, Italy and Spain. The prospective study material was composed of cDNA or gDNA derived from T cells, B-cell-depleted T cells, or PBMCs. Deeply sampled blood TCRbeta repertoires from subjects exposed to, actively infected with, or recovered from COVID-19 were included in the dataset. The repertoires were released in a freely available public database meant as a resource for research on the immune response to SARS-CoV-2. Samples were obtained from the ongoing ImmuneRACE study (first 160 participants) and from 1,000 to 1,500 subjects provided by 6 global collaborators. The sample metadata nearly always contained a de-identified subject ID, COVID-19 status, age in years and sex. Where HLA class I and class II types were available, the types were taken from metadata supplied by the sample provider, not from assay-based typing.

The collaborating institutions used their own protocols to collect whole blood in K2EDTA tubes. For TCRbeta analysis, collaborators shipped samples as frozen whole blood, isolated PBMCs, or DNA extracted from either of those sample types. TCRbeta CDR3 regions were amplified from genomic DNA by means of the immunoSEQ Assay, a bias-controlled multiplex PCR. As for the original processing: The number of nucleated cells in each sample was estimated by amplification of reference gene primers within the assay. To quantify the absolute abundance of each unique TCRbeta CDR3 rearrangement, sequence reads were collapsed and filtered. For each sample, productive Simpson clonality was calculated by taking the square root of Simpson's diversity index across productive rearrangements. TCRdb took this table from immuneACCESS and kept in-frame rearrangements with V and J called. Such tables lack part of the clones; where checked against another copy, unresolved V genes explain under half of the gap, and the rest is unexplained. D and trimming come from the DNA, and the V and J calls and clone size come from that table. The sample table holds approximately 280,000 clones, of which about 89% were seen once. 4.6% of the sample is in the top ten clones.

Worth noting for this clone: Its antigen is still unknown. No much larger clonotype is one base removed from it; base qualities were not supplied.

The CDR3 spans 14 residues, from the cysteine through the phenylalanine. Kept here is only the CDR3 DNA, which spans 42 bases and is read in frame from base 1. The germline V gene (reference sequence) sets CDR1 to LGHDT and CDR2 to YNNKEL. V is shortened by 4 bases, J by 1 base, and the region joining them spans 11 bases. Overall results and qualifications from the work: How much clinical and demographic metadata was included differed by source and by participant, and the metadata was provided uncurated.

The receptor was derived from a man in his forties or fifties with acute or convalescent COVID-19. This receptor chain uses TRBV3-1 (or the pseudogene TRBV3-2) and TRBJ2-7; the D gene is perhaps TRBD2, from 5 matching bases. Sequenced material: peripheral blood. This receptor carries the CDR3 CASSRPGLSYEQYF. The bases read TGTGCCAGCAGCCGTCCCGGACTTTCCTACGAGCAGTACTTC.